The present entry profiles one T cell receptor beta chain with its context. This clonotype was seen only a few times. Its cognate antigen has yet to be identified. Base qualities are not recorded, but no much larger clone differs from it by a single base. These data belong to a study of identical twins (dated by TCRdb to between 2015 and 2016). In the study overall: The study deep-sequenced TCR alpha and beta repertoires from monozygotic twins, unrelated adults of various ages and cord blood to test whether fetal clonotypes persist. Replicate twin experiments were performed at different times using different library preparation protocols to rule out contamination.

CDR1 and CDR2, per the germline V gene, are SNHLY and FYNNEI. The germline ends are 8 bases apart after V is trimmed by 2 bases and J by 0 bases. The CDR3 runs 14 amino acids, cysteine and phenylalanine included. The CDR3 DNA has 42 bases and is translated from base 1. General study outcomes and caveats: Because the same donors could not be followed over many years, the conclusions depended on cross-sectional statistical analysis. Recombination models systematically underestimated out-of-frame TCR alpha sharing in monozygotic twins but agreed with sharing between unrelated individuals. Abundant cord blood beta clonotypes had fewer insertions, young adult naive repertoires showed a similar but weaker trend, and memory repertoires showed no such trend. Compared with coincidental sharing between unrelated individuals, out-of-frame TCR alpha sequences shared between twins showed an excess of sequences with low generation probability. Zero-insertion analyses could be partly confounded by invariant T cells such as MAIT and iNKT, although diverse VJ usage argued against such confounding for most clonotypes. In beta out-of-frame sequences, excess twin sharing was weaker, because having fewer shared sequences lowered the signal-to-noise ratio.

The library was made by 5' RACE. Sequencing instrument: Illumina HiSeq 2000. Template switching added a universal primer binding site, and the final cDNA carried a unique molecular identifier that allowed TCR cDNA molecules to be counted accurately. First-strand cDNA for TCR alpha and beta chains was synthesized from specific primers in the conserved constant-segment region. Each cDNA library was double barcoded, with a SMART-Mk sample barcode plus Illumina barcodes, to control for contamination. TruSeq adapter sequences and Illumina sample barcodes were added in two successive PCR steps. The Illumina HiSeq platform was used with custom primers to sequence TCR alpha and beta cDNA libraries. Turning to the authors' computational methods: Raw reads were processed with MiGEC to extract unique molecular identifiers, and MiXCR was used to determine CDR3 positions. Recombination models were inferred per individual with the repgenHMM and IGoR tools using an EM algorithm. Shared clonotype analysis was performed with the tcR package in R, normalizing sharing by the product of cloneset sizes. Out-of-frame nonproductive sequences were analyzed to study raw recombination free of thymic and clonal selection effects. Clones were called with MiXCR by TCRdb after fastp trimmed the public reads at Q25, and only in-frame beta chains were retained. A single entry per CDR3 protein holds the most common genes and DNA from its merged rows. TCRdb, rather than the study authors, made the V and J calls. The sample table shows 400,000 to 500,000 distinct CDR3 sequences, and around 20% are seen once. Approximately 12% of the sample is taken by the ten largest.

Every donor in the study was a healthy Caucasian. Three unrelated non-twin adults were also sequenced: a male aged 18 to 30, a male aged 50 to 60 and a female aged 50 to 60. Using Miltenyi CD45RO+ enrichment and human naive T-cell isolation kits, memory (CD45RO+) and naive T cells were isolated from PBMC. Sequencing used naive T cells sorted from blood. The sample's cell subset or site label is to be understood as: cells isolated with a human naive T-cell isolation kit. This receptor chain uses TRBV2 and TRBJ2-7; the best D guess is TRBD2, with 6 bases matching. The clonotype originates from a man aged 50-59 years in good health. The CDR3 amino acid sequence is: CASSELASSYEQYF. At the DNA level, the sequence is TGTGCCAGCAGTGAACTAGCGAGCTCCTACGAGCAGTACTTC.